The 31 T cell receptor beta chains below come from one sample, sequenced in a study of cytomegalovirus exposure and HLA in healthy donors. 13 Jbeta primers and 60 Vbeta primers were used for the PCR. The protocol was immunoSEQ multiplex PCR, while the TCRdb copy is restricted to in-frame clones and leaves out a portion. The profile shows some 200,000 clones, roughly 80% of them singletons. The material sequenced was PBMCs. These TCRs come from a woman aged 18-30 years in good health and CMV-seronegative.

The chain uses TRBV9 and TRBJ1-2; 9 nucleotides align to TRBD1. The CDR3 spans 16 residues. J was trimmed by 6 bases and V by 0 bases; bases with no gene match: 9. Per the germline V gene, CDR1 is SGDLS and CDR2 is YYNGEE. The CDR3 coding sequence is TGTGCCAGCAGCGTAGCTATAGTGGGACAGGGCCATGGCTACACCTTC. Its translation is CASSVAIVGQGHGYTF.

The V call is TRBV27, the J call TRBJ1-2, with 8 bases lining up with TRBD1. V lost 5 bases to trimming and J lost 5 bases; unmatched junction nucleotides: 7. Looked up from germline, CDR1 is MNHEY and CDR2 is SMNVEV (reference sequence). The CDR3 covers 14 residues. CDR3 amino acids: CASSRLDREYGYTF. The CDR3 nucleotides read TGTGCCAGCAGTCGGCTGGACAGGGAGTATGGCTACACCTTC.

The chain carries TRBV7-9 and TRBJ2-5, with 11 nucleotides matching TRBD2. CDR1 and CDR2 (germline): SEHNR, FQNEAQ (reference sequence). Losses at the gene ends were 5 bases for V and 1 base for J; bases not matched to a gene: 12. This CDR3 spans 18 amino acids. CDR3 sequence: CASSNSGRASSSQETQYF. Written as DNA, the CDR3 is TGTGCCAGCAGCAATAGCGGGAGGGCTTCAAGTAGCCAAGAGACCCAGTACTTC. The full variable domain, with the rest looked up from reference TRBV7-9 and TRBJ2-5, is DTGVSQNPRHKITKRGQNVTFRCDPISEHNRLYWYRQTLGQGPEFLTYFQNEAQLEKSRLLSDRFSAERPKGSFSTLEIQRTEQGDSAMYLCASSNSGRASSSQETQYFGPGTRLLVL.

The CDR3 sequence: CASSFVSGAGHHADTQYF. CDR3 nucleotides: TGTGCCAGCAGCTTCGTTAGCGGGGCAGGACACCACGCCGATACGCAGTATTTT. This chain uses TRBV7-9 with TRBJ2-3; 8 nucleotides align to TRBD2. The germline gives CDR1 SEHNR, CDR2 FQNEAQ (reference sequence). The CDR3 consists of 18 residues. Losses at the gene ends were 3 bases for V and 6 bases for J; bases not matched to a gene: 17.

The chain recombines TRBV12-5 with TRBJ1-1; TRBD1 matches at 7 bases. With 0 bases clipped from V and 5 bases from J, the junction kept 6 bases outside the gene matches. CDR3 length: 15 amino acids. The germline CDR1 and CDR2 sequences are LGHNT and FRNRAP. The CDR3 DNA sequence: TGTGCTAGTGGTTTGGTCCCAAGGGGGCTGACTGAAGCTTTCTTT. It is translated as CASGLVPRGLTEAFF.

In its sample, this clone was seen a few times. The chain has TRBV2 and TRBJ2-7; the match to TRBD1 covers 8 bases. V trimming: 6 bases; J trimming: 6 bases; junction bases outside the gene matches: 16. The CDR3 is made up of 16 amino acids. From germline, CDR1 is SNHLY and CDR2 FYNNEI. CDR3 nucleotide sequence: TGTGCCAGCAGCGTCCTGCAGGGGGCAGGAGGAAGCGAGCAGTACTTC. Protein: CASSVLQGAGGSEQYF. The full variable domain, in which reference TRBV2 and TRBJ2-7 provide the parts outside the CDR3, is EPEVTQTPSHQVTQMGQEVILRCVPISNHLYFYWYRQILGQKVEFLVSFYNNEISEKSEIFDDQFSVERPDGSNFTLKIRSTKLEDSAMYFCASSVLQGAGGSEQYFGPGTRLTVT.

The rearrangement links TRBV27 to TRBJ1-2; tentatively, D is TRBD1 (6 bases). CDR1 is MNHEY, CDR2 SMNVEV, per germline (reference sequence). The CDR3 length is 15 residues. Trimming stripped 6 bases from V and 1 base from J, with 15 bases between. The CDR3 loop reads CASSNRDTYNYGYTF. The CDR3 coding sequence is TGTGCCAGCAGCAACCGGGACACCTATAACTATGGCTACACCTTC.

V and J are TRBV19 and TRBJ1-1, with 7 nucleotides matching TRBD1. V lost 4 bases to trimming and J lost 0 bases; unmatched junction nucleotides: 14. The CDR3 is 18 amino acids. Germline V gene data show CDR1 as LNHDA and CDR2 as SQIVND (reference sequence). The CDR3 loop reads CASSKKSGTAKMNTEAFF. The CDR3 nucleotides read TGTGCCAGTAGTAAAAAGTCCGGGACAGCGAAAATGAACACTGAAGCTTTCTTT.

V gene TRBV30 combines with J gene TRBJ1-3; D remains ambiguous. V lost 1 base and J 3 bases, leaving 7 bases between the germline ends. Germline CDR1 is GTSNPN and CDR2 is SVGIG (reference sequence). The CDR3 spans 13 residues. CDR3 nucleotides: TGTGCCTGGAGTGCGGGAGATGGAAACACCATATATTTT. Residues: CAWSAGDGNTIYF.

CDR3 sequence: CASSYLQFYGYTF. CDR3 DNA sequence: TGTGCCAGCAGTTATTTACAGTTCTATGGCTACACCTTC. V gene TRBV6-5 combines with J gene TRBJ1-2; D unresolved. Germline V gene lookup returns CDR1 MNHEY and CDR2 SVGAGI. The CDR3 has 13 amino acids. Trimming removed 3 bases at V and 4 bases at J, with 9 bases between.

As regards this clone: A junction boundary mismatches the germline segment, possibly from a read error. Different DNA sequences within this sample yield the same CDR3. Here the CDR3 DNA reads TGTGCCAGTAGCGTTCCGGGACTATACAATGAGCAGTTCTTC. Translated, it gives CASSVPGLYNEQFF. This chain links TRBV9 with TRBJ2-1, with 7 bases that match TRBD2. Per germline, CDR1 SGDLS and CDR2 YYNGEE. The CDR3 covers 14 residues.

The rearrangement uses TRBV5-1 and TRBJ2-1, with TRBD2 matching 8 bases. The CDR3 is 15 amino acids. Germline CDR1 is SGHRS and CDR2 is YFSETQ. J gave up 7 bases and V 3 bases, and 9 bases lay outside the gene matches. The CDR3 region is CASSSGAGEANEQFF. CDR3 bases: TGCGCCAGCAGCTCGGGAGCGGGAGAAGCGAATGAGCAGTTCTTC. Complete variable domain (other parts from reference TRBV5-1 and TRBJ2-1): KAGVTQTPRYLIKTRGQQVTLSCSPISGHRSVSWYQQTPGQGLQFLFEYFSETQRNKGNFPGRFSGRQFSNSRSEMNVSTLELGDSALYLCASSSGAGEANEQFFGPGTRLTVL.

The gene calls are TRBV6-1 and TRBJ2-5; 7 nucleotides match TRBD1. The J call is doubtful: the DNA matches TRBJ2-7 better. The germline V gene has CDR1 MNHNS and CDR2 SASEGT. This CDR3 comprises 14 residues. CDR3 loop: CASSVDRPSYEQYF. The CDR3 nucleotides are TGTGCCAGCAGTGTGGACAGGCCGTCCTACGAGCAGTACTTC.

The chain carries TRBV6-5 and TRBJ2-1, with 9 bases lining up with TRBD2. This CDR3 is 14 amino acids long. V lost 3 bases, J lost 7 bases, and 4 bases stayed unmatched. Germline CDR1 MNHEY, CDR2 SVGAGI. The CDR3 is CASSYVAGGNEQFF. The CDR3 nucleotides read TGTGCCAGCAGTTATGTCGCGGGAGGGAATGAGCAGTTCTTC.

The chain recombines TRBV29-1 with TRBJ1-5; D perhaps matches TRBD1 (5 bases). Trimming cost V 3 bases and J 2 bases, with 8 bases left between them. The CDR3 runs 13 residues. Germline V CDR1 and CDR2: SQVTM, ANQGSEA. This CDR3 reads CSVEGGGNQPQHF. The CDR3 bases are TGCAGCGTTGAGGGAGGGGGCAATCAGCCCCAGCATTTT.

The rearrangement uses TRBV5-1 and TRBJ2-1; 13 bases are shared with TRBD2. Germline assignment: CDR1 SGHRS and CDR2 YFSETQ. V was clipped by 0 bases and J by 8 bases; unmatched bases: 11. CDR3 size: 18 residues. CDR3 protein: CASSLGPGLAGPRDEQFF. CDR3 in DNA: TGCGCCAGCAGCTTGGGCCCGGGACTAGCGGGACCTCGGGATGAGCAGTTCTTC.

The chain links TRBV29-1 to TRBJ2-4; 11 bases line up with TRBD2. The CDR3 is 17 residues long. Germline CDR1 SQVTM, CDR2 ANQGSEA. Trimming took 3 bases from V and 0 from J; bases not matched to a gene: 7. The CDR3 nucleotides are TGCAGCGTTGATTTGGGACTAGCGGTCCTAGCCAAAAACATTCAGTACTTC. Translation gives CSVDLGLAVLAKNIQYF.

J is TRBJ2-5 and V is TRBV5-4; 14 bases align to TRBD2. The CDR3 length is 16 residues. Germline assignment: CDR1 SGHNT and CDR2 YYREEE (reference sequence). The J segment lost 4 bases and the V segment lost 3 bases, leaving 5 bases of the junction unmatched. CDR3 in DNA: TGTGCCAGCAGCTCAGGGACTAGCGGGAGTGGAGAGACCCAGTACTTC. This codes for CASSSGTSGSGETQYF.

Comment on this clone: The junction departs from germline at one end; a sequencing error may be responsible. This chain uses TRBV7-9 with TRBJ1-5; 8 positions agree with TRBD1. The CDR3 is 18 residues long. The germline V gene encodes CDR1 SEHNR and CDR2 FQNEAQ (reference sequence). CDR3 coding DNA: TGTTCCAGCAGCTCCGACCGGACAGGGTACGGGGCTAGTCAGCCCCAGCATTTT. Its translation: CSSSSDRTGYGASQPQHF.

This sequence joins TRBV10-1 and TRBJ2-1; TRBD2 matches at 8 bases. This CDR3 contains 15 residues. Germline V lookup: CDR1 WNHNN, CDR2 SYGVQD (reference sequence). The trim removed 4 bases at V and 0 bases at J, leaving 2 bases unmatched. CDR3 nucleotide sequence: TGCGCCAGCAGTGCGGCGGGAGGCTCCTACAATGAGCAGTTCTTC. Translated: CASSAAGGSYNEQFF.

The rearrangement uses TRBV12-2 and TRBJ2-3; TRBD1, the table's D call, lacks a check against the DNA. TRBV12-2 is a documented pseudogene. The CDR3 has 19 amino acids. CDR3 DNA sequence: TGTGCAAGTCGCTTAAAATGCTGGGAGACAGGGCTGTATACAGATACGCAGTATTTT. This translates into CASRLKCWETGLYTDTQYF.

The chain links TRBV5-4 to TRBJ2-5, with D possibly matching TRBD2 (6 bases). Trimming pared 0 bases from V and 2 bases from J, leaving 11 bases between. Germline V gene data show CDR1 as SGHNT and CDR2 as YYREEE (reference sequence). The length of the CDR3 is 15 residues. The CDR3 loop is CASSLEGLIQETQYF. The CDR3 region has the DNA TGTGCCAGCAGCTTGGAGGGACTGATACAAGAGACCCAGTACTTC.

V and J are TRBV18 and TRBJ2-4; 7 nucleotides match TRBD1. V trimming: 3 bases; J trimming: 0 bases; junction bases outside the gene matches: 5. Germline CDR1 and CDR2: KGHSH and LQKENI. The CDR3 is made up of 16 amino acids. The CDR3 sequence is CASSPKGALAKNIQYF. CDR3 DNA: TGTGCCAGCTCACCCAAGGGGGCACTAGCCAAAAACATTCAGTACTTC.

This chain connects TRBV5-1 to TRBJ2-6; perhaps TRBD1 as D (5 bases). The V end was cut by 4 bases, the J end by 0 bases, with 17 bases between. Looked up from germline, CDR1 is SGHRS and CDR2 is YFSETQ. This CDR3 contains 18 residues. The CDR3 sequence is CASSRDPGLSSGANVLTF. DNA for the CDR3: TGCGCCAGCAGCCGAGACCCAGGGTTAAGCTCTGGGGCCAACGTCCTGACTTTC.

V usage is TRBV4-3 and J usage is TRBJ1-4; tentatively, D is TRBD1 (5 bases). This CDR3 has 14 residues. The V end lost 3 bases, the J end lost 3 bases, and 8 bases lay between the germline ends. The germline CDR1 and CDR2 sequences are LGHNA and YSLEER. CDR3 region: CASSQDTANEKLFF. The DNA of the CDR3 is TGCGCCAGCAGCCAGGACACGGCTAATGAAAAACTGTTTTTT.

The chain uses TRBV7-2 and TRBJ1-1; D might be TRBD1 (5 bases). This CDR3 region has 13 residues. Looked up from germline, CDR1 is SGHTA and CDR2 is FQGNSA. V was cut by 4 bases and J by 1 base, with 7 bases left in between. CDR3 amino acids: CASSYTGNTEAFF. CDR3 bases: TGTGCCAGCAGCTATACAGGGAACACTGAAGCTTTCTTT.

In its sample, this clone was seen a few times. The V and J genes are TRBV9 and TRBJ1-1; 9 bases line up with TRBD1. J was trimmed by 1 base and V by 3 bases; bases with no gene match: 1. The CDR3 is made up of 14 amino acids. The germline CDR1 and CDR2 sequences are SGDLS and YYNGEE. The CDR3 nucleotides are TGTGCCAGCAGCGCGACAGGGGGGAACACTGAAGCTTTCTTT. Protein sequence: CASSATGGNTEAFF.

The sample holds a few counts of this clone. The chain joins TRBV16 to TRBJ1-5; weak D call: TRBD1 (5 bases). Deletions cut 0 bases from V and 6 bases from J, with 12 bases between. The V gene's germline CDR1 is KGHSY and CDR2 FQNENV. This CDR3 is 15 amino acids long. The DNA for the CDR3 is TGTGCCAGCAGCCAATCGATCGGGGGTTTTCAGCCCCAGCATTTT. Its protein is CASSQSIGGFQPQHF.

CDR3 region: CARMTRAPYEQYV. In nucleotides, the CDR3 is TGCGCCAGGATGACTAGGGCCCCCTACGAGCAGTACGTC. The chain carries TRBV5-1 and TRBJ2-7, with a weak D call TRBD2 (6 bases). The CDR3 loop spans 13 amino acids. V was pared by 8 bases and J by 2 bases, with 14 bases between. CDR1 is SGHRS and CDR2 is YFSETQ in the germline V gene.

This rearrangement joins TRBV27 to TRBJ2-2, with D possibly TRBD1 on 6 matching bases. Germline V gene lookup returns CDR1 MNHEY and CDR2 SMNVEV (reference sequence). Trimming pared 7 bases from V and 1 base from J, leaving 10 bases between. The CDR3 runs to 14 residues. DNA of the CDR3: TGTGCCAGCAAGGGGGAATGGAACACCGGGGAGCTGTTTTTT. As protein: CASKGEWNTGELFF.

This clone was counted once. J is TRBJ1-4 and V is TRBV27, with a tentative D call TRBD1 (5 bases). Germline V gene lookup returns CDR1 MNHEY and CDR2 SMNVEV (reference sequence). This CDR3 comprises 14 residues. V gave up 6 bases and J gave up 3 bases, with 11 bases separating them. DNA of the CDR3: TGTGCCAGCAGCCTCACGGGGGCTAATGAAAAACTGTTTTTT. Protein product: CASSLTGANEKLFF.